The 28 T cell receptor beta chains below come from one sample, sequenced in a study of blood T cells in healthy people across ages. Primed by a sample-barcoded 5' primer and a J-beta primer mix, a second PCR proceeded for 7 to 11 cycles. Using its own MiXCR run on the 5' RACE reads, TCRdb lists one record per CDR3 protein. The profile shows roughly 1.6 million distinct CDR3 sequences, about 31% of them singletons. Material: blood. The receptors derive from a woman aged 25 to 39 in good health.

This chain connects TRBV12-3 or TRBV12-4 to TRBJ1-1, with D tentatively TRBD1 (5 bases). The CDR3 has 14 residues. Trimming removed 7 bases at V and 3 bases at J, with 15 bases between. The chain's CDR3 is CASILNGGYTEAFF. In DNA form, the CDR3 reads TGTGCCAGCATTCTTAACGGGGGGTACACTGAAGCTTTCTTT.

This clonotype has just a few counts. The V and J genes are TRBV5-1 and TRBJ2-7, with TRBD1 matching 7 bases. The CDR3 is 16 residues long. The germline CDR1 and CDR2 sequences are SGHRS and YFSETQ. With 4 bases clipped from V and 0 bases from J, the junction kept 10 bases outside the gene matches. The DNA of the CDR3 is TGCGCCAGCAGCGATCTAGGGACAGACTACTCCTACGAGCAGTACTTC. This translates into CASSDLGTDYSYEQYF.

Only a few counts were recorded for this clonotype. The CDR3, as DNA: TGCGCCAGCAGTGATTTGGGGGGTCCCTACGAGCAGTACTTC. Amino acids: CASSDLGGPYEQYF. This sequence joins TRBV10-2 and TRBJ2-7; a weak D match, TRBD2 (6 bases). The CDR3 is made up of 14 amino acids. V gave up 3 bases and J gave up 2 bases, with 11 bases separating them. CDR1 and CDR2 (germline): WSHSY, SAAADI.

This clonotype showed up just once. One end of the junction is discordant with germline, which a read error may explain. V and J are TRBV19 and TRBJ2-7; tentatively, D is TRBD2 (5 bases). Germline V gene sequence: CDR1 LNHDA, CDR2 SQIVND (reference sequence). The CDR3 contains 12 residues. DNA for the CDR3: TGTACCAGTAGCGACCCATCCTACGAGCAGTACTTC. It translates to CTSSDPSYEQYF. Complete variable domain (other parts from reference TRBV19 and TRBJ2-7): DGGITQSPKYLFRKEGQNVTLSCEQNLNHDAMYWYRQDPGQGLRLIYYSQIVNDFQKGDIAEGYSVSREKKESFPLTVTSAQKNPTAFYLCTSSDPSYEQYFGPGTRLTVT.

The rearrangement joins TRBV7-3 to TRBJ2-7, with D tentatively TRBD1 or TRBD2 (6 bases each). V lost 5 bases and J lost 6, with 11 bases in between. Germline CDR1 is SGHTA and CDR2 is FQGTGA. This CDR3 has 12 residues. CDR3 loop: CASSKGGAEQYF. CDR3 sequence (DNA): TGTGCCAGCAGCAAGGGGGGCGCCGAGCAGTACTTC.

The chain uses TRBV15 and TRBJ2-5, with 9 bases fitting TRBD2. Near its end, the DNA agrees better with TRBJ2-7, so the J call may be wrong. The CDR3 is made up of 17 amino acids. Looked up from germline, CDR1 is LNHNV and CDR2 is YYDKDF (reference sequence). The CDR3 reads CATSLESAVAGVGEQYF. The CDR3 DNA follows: TGTGCCACCAGCTTGGAGTCGGCAGTAGCGGGAGTAGGCGAGCAGTACTTC.

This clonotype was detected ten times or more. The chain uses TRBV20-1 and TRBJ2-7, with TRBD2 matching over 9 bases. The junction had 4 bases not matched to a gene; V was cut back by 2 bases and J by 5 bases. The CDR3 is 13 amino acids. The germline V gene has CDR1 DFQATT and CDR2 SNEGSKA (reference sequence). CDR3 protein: CSARNLAGNEQYF. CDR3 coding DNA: TGCAGTGCTAGAAACCTAGCGGGAAACGAGCAGTACTTC.

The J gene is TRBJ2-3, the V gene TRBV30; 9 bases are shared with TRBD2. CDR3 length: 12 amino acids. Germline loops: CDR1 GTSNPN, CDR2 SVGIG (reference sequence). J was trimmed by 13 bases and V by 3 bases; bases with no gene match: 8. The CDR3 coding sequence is TGTGCCTGGAGCGATAAGGGACTAGCTGAGTATTTT. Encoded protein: CAWSDKGLAEYF. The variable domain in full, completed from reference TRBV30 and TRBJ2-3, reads SQTIHQWPATLVQPVGSPLSLECTVEGTSNPNLYWYRQAAGRGLQLLFYSVGIGQISSEVPQNLSASRPQDRQFILSSKKLLLSDSGFYLCAWSDKGLAEYFGPGTRLTVL.

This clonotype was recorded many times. The CDR3 sequence: CSALPPDLREQYF. As DNA, the CDR3 is TGCAGCGCCCTCCCTCCCGATCTGAGGGAGCAGTACTTC. The chain is built from TRBV29-1 and TRBJ2-7; D ambiguous. V dropped 7 bases and J dropped 7 bases, with 20 bases sitting between them. This CDR3 has 13 residues. CDR1 is SQVTM, CDR2 ANQGSEA, per germline.

CDR3 nucleotides: TGTGCCAGCAGTGATATCCCACAGGACAGCTCCTACGAGCAGTACTTC. Protein product: CASSDIPQDSSYEQYF. The rearrangement joins TRBV2 to TRBJ2-7, with a tentative D call TRBD1 (6 bases). The ends were cut back, 3 bases at V and 0 bases at J, with 15 bases in the middle. Looked up from germline, CDR1 is SNHLY and CDR2 is FYNNEI. The CDR3 sequence is 16 residues long. The full variable domain, in which reference TRBV2 and TRBJ2-7 provide the parts outside the CDR3, is EPEVTQTPSHQVTQMGQEVILRCVPISNHLYFYWYRQILGQKVEFLVSFYNNEISEKSEIFDDQFSVERPDGSNFTLKIRSTKLEDSAMYFCASSDIPQDSSYEQYFGPGTRLTVT.

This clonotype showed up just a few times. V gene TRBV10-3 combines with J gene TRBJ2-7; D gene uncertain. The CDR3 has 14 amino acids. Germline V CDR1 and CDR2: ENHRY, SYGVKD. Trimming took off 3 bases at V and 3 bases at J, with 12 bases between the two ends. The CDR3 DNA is TGTGCCATCAGTGAAGCCGGGCCAGACTACGAGCAGTACTTC. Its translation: CAISEAGPDYEQYF.

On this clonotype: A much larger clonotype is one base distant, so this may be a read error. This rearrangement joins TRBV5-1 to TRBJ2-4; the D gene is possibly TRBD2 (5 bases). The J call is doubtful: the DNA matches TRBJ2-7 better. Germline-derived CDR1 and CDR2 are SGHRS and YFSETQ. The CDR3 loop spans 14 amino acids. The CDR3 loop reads CASSPGTFSCEQYF. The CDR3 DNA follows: TGCGCCAGCAGCCCGGGAACCTTCTCCTGCGAGCAGTACTTC.

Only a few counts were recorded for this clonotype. As DNA, the CDR3 is TGTGCCAGCAGCCAAGGGACTAGCGAGACGGAGACCCAGTACTTC. Protein: CASSQGTSETETQYF. The chain couples TRBV3-1 to TRBJ2-5; TRBD2 agrees at 9 bases. Per the germline V gene, CDR1 is LGHDT and CDR2 is YNNKEL (reference sequence). The length of the CDR3 is 15 residues. V gave up 1 base and J gave up 5 bases; unmatched junction bases: 5.

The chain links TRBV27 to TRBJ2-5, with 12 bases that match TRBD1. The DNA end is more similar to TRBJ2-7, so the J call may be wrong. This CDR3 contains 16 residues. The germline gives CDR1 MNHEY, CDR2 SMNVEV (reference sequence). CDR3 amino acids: CASRVIGTGGHYEQYF. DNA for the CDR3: TGTGCCAGCAGAGTGATTGGGACAGGGGGCCACTACGAGCAGTACTTC.

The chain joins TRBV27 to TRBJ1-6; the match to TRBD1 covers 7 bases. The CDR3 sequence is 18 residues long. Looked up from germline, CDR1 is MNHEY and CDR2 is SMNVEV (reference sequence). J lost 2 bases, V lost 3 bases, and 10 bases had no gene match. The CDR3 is CASSFLERGLTYNSPLHF. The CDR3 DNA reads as TGTGCCAGCAGTTTCTTGGAGAGGGGGCTGACCTATAATTCACCCCTCCACTTT.

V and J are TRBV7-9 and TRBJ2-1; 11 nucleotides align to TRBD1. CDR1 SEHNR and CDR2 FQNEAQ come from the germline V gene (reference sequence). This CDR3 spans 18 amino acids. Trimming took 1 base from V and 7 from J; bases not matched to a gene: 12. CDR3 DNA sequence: TGTGCCAGCAGCTTAGTGTTAGGTAGGGACAGGGGGGAAAATGAGCAGTTCTTC. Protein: CASSLVLGRDRGENEQFF.

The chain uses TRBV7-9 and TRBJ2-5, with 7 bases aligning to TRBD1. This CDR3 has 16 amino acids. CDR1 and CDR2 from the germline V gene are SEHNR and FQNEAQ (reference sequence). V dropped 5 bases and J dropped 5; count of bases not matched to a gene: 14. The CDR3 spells CASSQTGTVSGETQYF. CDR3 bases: TGTGCCAGCAGCCAGACTGGGACAGTGAGTGGGGAGACCCAGTACTTC.

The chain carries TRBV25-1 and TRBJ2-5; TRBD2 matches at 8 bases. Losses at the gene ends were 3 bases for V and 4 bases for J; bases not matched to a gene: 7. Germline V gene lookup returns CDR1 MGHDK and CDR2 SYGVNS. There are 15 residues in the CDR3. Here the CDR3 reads CASSEAPGGRETQYF. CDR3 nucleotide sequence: TGTGCCAGCAGTGAGGCCCCGGGGGGGCGAGAGACCCAGTACTTC.

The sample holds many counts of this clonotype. The chain's CDR3 is CASSEQPGSGANVLTF. The CDR3 DNA sequence: TGTGCCAGCAGTGAACAACCGGGCTCTGGGGCCAACGTCCTGACTTTC. The chain joins TRBV12-3 or TRBV12-4 to TRBJ2-6, with D hard to call. This CDR3 spans 16 amino acids. Trimming stripped 5 bases from V and 0 bases from J, with 11 bases between.

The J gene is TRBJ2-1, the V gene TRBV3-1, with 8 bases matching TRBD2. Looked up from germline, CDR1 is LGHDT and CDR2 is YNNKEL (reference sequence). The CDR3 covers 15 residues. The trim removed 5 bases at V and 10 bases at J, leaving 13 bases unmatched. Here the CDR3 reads CASSEHGRGGLEQFF. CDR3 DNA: TGTGCCAGCAGCGAACACGGGAGGGGGGGACTGGAGCAGTTCTTC.

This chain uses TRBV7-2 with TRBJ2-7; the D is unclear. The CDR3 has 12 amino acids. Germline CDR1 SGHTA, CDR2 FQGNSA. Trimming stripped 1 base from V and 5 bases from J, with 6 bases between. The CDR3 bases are TGTGCCAGCAGCTTAGGGCCCCACGAGCAGTACTTC. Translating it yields CASSLGPHEQYF.

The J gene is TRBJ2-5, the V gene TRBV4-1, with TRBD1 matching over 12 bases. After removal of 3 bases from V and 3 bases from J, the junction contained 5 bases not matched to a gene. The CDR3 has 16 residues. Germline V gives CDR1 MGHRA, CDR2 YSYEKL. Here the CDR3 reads CASSHVGQGAKETQYF. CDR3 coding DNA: TGCGCCAGCAGCCATGTGGGACAGGGGGCTAAAGAGACCCAGTACTTC.

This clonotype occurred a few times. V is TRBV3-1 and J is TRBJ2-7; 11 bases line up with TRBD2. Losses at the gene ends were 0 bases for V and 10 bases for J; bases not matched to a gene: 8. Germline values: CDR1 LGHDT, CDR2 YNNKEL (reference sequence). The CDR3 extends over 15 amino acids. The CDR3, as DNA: TGTGCCAGCAGCCAAGATCCTAGCGGGGGGTCCAATCAGTACTTC. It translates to CASSQDPSGGSNQYF.

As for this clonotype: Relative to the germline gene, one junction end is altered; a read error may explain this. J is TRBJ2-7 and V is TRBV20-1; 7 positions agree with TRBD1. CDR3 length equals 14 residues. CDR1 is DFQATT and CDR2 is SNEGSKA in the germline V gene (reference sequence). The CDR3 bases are TGCGGTGCTATGGGACAGCTATCCTCCTACGAGCAGTACTTC. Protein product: CGAMGQLSSYEQYF.

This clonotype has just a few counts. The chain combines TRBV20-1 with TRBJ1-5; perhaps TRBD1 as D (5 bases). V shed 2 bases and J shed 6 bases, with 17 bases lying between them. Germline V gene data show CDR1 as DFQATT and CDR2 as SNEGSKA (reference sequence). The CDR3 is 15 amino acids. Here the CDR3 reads CSARIPGLAAQPQHF. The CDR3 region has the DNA TGCAGTGCTAGAATCCCGGGACTGGCGGCTCAGCCCCAGCATTTT.

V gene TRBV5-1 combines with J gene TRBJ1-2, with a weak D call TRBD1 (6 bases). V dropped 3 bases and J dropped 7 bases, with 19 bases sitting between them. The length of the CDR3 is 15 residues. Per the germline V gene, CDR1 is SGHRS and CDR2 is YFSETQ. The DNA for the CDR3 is TGCGCCAGCAGCTCCCGGGACAATCAGCCCTTTGGCTACACCTTC. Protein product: CASSSRDNQPFGYTF.

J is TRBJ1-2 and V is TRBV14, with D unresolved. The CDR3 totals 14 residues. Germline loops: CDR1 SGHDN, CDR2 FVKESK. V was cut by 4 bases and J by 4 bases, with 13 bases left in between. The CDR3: CASSPRLTGYGYTF. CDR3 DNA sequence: TGTGCCAGCAGCCCCCGGCTTACGGGCTATGGCTACACCTTC.

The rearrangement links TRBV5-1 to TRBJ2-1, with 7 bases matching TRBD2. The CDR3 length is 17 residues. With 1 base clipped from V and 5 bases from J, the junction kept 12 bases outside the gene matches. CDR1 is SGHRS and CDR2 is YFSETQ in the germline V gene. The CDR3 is CASSLTNGLREDNEQFF. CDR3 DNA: TGCGCCAGCAGCTTGACCAACGGACTTCGGGAGGACAATGAGCAGTTCTTC.